The source of this T cell receptor beta chain is a study of T cells expressing NK-cell markers. Study-wide results and limits: There were a handful of donors in whom these clonotypes also led the CD3+CD56-NKG2C+ fraction.

After re-calling the 5' RACE reads, TCRdb lists one entry per CDR3 protein, DNA absent. This sample lists about 260,000 distinct CDR3 sequences; its ten largest clones have about 0.4%. For this clonotype: Its antigen is not identified.

Sequenced material: blood T cells: a sorted CD56 or NKG2C T cell subset, CD4+ or CD8+ T cells, or bulk PBMC T cells (not recorded which). This receptor was obtained from a young man in good health.

The CDR3 sequence is CSAVPGQFSNQPQHF. The rearrangement links TRBV20-1 to TRBJ1-5; without DNA, the TCRdb call of TRBD1 cannot be checked. The CDR3 loop spans 15 amino acids. CDR1 and CDR2 from the germline V gene are DFQATT and SNEGSKA (reference sequence).